The 17 T cell receptor beta chains in this list originate from one sample, sequenced in a study of OX40 agonist ivuxolimab in advanced cancers. Some clones are missing from TCRdb's copy, which holds only in-frame ones; the method was immunoSEQ multiplex PCR. The data contain 60,000 or so clones, about 94% of them seen just once; the ten biggest clones take up approximately 19%. The material was CD4+ or CD8+ T cells sorted from blood, obtained in a trial of the OX40 agonist ivuxolimab. These receptors were taken from an adult with an advanced solid tumor such as melanoma, head and neck, liver or kidney cancer.

This CDR3 reads CASSFPTDKYEQYF. Written as DNA, the CDR3 is TGTGCCAGCAGTTTCCCGACAGATAAGTACGAGCAGTACTTC. The chain employs TRBV28 and TRBJ2-7; D is possibly TRBD1 (5 bases). This CDR3 is built from 14 residues. The V gene lost 3 bases and the J gene lost 4 bases, with 13 bases spanning the gap. In germline, CDR1 is MDHEN, CDR2 SYDVKM.

The rearrangement joins TRBV29-1 to TRBJ2-5, with TRBD2 as a possible D gene (6 bases). V shed 3 bases and J shed 5 bases, with 13 bases lying between them. Germline CDR1 is SQVTM and CDR2 is ANQGSEA. This CDR3 is built from 13 residues. The CDR3: CSVDGGEVETQYF. CDR3 DNA: TGCAGCGTTGACGGGGGAGAGGTGGAGACCCAGTACTTC.

The chain links TRBV6-5 to TRBJ2-7; the match to TRBD1 covers 8 bases. The CDR3 has 13 residues. CDR1 and CDR2 (germline): MNHEY, SVGAGI. J gave up 6 bases and V 6 bases, and 7 bases lay outside the gene matches. CDR3 region: CASRSGQGGEQYF. CDR3 DNA sequence: TGTGCCAGCAGGTCCGGACAGGGCGGCGAGCAGTACTTC.

The rearrangement joins TRBV19 to TRBJ2-7, with D possibly being TRBD1 (6 bases). Trimming removed 4 bases at V and 1 base at J, with 8 bases between. The CDR3 runs to 13 residues. Germline-derived CDR1 and CDR2 are LNHDA and SQIVND (reference sequence). This chain's CDR3 is CASSRDTSYEQYF. As DNA, the CDR3 is TGTGCCAGTAGTAGGGACACGTCCTACGAGCAGTACTTC.

V usage is TRBV21-1 and J usage is TRBJ1-2; the table's D call, TRBD1, has no DNA check behind it. TRBV21-1 is reported as a pseudogene. The CDR3 has 16 amino acids. CDR3 DNA sequence: TGTGCCAGCAGCCCAAAAGCGGGACAGGTTGCCTATGGCTACACCTTC. It translates to CASSPKAGQVAYGYTF.

Only one count was recorded for this clone. The V and J genes are TRBV19 and TRBJ2-1; 11 nucleotides match TRBD2. Unmatched junction bases numbered 11, after V lost 1 base and J lost 0 bases. Germline CDR1 is LNHDA and CDR2 is SQIVND (reference sequence). The CDR3 has 20 amino acids. Here the CDR3 reads CASSIGVDSGRGSSYNEQFF. DNA for the CDR3: TGTGCCAGTAGTATAGGTGTTGATAGCGGGAGGGGGAGCTCCTACAATGAGCAGTTCTTC.

The chain has TRBV28 and TRBJ2-7; 7 bases are a match to TRBD2. The CDR3 contains 13 residues. V dropped 10 bases and J dropped 3; count of bases not matched to a gene: 9. Germline-derived CDR1 and CDR2 are MDHEN and SYDVKM. For the CDR3, the DNA is TGTGCCACCCTCCGGGCGGGAGACTACGAGCAGTACTTC. Translation gives CATLRAGDYEQYF.

The chain employs TRBV7-9 and TRBJ2-7; D is perhaps TRBD1 (5 bases). Trimming removed 2 bases at V and 3 bases at J, with 17 bases between. The CDR3 is made up of 16 amino acids. Germline-derived CDR1 and CDR2 are SEHNR and FQNEAQ (reference sequence). The chain's CDR3 is CASSLSFSQGDYEQYF. The CDR3 nucleotides are TGTGCCAGCAGCTTATCTTTCTCGCAGGGCGACTACGAGCAGTACTTC.

In DNA, the CDR3 is TGTGCCAGCAGTTCGGCAGGGGGGGACACCGGGGAGCTGTTTTTT. Translating it yields CASSSAGGDTGELFF. The chain employs TRBV6-5 and TRBJ2-2; D may correspond to TRBD1 or TRBD2 (7 bases each). Trimming pared 4 bases from V and 3 bases from J, leaving 12 bases between. The CDR3 covers 15 residues. Germline lookup yields CDR1 MNHEY and CDR2 SVGAGI.

This chain joins TRBV5-6 and TRBJ2-7, with D possibly matching TRBD2 (5 bases). The CDR3 is made up of 13 amino acids. The V end was cut by 7 bases, the J end by 0 bases, with 11 bases between. The V gene's germline CDR1 is SGHDT and CDR2 YYEEEE. CDR3 in amino acids: CASGLEGSYEQYF. The CDR3, as DNA: TGTGCCAGCGGACTTGAGGGCTCCTACGAGCAGTACTTC. Filled out from reference TRBV5-6 and TRBJ2-7, the complete variable domain reads DAGVTQSPTHLIKTRGQQVTLRCSPKSGHDTVSWYQQALGQGPQFIFQYYEEEERQRGNFPDRFSGHQFPNYSSELNVNALLLGDSALYLCASGLEGSYEQYFGPGTRLTVT.

This chain joins TRBV4-2 and TRBJ2-2, with 8 positions matching TRBD1. With V trimmed by 1 base and J by 5 bases, 12 bases remained unmatched. The germline V gene encodes CDR1 LGHNA and CDR2 YNFKEQ. The CDR3 is 18 residues long. DNA for the CDR3: TGTGCCAGCAGCCAAGTTTTTAGCACAGGGGGAGTTACCGGGGAGCTGTTTTTT. Translated, it gives CASSQVFSTGGVTGELFF.

J is TRBJ1-1 and V is TRBV9, with D unresolved. V was shortened by 0 bases and J by 3 bases, with 9 bases between the two germline ends. The CDR3 is made up of 14 amino acids. The germline V gene encodes CDR1 SGDLS and CDR2 YYNGEE. The CDR3 coding sequence is TGTGCCAGCAGCGTAGGAGCGGTGGACACTGAAGCTTTCTTT. This codes for CASSVGAVDTEAFF.

The CDR3 DNA reads TGTGCCAGCAGTTACCGGGACAGGGACATTCGGGGCTCCTACGAGCAGTACTTC. It codes for CASSYRDRDIRGSYEQYF. The chain links TRBV25-1 to TRBJ2-7; the match to TRBD1 covers 9 bases. V shed 5 bases, J shed 0 bases, and the junction held 14 bases outside the gene matches. CDR1 is MGHDK and CDR2 is SYGVNS in the germline V gene. CDR3 length: 18 amino acids.

This chain uses TRBV7-9 with TRBJ2-3, with D possibly being TRBD2 (6 bases). The CDR3 length is 13 residues. With 7 bases removed from V and 4 bases from J, the gap between germline ends came to 12 bases. The germline gives CDR1 SEHNR, CDR2 FQNEAQ (reference sequence). CDR3 nucleotide sequence: TGTGCCAGCACCCCAGGAGGGCCAGATACGCAGTATTTT. This gives the protein CASTPGGPDTQYF. Looking up the rest from reference TRBV7-9 and TRBJ2-3 gives the full variable domain: DTGVSQNPRHKITKRGQNVTFRCDPISEHNRLYWYRQTLGQGPEFLTYFQNEAQLEKSRLLSDRFSAERPKGSFSTLEIQRTEQGDSAMYLCASTPGGPDTQYFGPGTRLTVL.

The chain couples TRBV7-3 to TRBJ2-3; weak D call: TRBD2 (5 bases). Germline loops: CDR1 SGHTA, CDR2 FQGTGA. Deletions cut 1 base from V and 3 bases from J, with 14 bases between. CDR3 size: 16 residues. In nucleotides, the CDR3 is TGTGCCAGCAGCTTAATCGCGAGGGTAGGAACAGATACGCAGTATTTT. The encoded protein is CASSLIARVGTDTQYF.

This clone was seen a single time. The rearrangement links TRBV4-3 to TRBJ2-7, with 10 bases matching TRBD2. The length of the CDR3 is 17 residues. Trimming cost V 4 bases and J 2 bases; bases outside gene matches: 11. The germline CDR1 and CDR2 sequences are LGHNA and YSLEER. CDR3 coding DNA: TGCGCCAGCAGCCCGAGCCCCCTAGCGGGAGCTCCCTACGAGCAGTACTTC. Amino acids: CASSPSPLAGAPYEQYF.

The chain is built from TRBV9 and TRBJ1-5; TRBD1 matches at 7 bases. V gave up 3 bases and J gave up 3 bases; unmatched junction bases: 3. The CDR3 is 14 residues long. Germline V gene data show CDR1 as SGDLS and CDR2 as YYNGEE. Here the CDR3 reads CASSDGTVNQPQHF. The CDR3 DNA reads as TGTGCCAGCAGCGATGGGACAGTCAATCAGCCCCAGCATTTT.